This paragraph covers one TCR beta chain sequence. What it recognizes is unknown. This sample is drawn from a study of T cell responses to AZD1222 COVID-19 vaccine. Produced via immunoSEQ multiplex PCR; TCRdb's table is partial and in-frame only. The sample has fewer than 250,000 clones, around 93% seen once. Germline CDR1 is MNHEY and CDR2 is SVGAGI. Trimming removed 10 bases at V and 1 base at J, with 7 bases between. This CDR3 is 11 amino acids long. Findings of the study overall: In all cases, repertoires were sampled only after the peak T cell response. Donors were largely white British and mainly female; clonal diversity was possibly underestimated. An increase in Spike-specific TCR breadth and depth was observed after two AZD1222 doses. Regions left unmutated in variants are reportedly the target of nearly half of spike-specific TCRs.

Sequences were derived from peripheral blood, sampled on day 0 of MenACWY control vaccination. V usage is TRBV6-5 and J usage is TRBJ1-1, with D unclear. This TCR was recovered from an adult in good health. CDR3 nucleotides: TGTGCCACCCACCCGAACACTGAAGCTTTCTTT. Translating gives CATHPNTEAFF.